Here is one T cell receptor (beta chain) with its context. The data derive from a study of shared T cell receptors in the human thymus. Assay used: immunoSEQ multiplex PCR; TCRdb lists only in-frame clones, some missing. The sample records 640,000 or so clones, about 87% being singletons. The CDR3 has 17 residues. The germline gives CDR1 LNHNV, CDR2 YYDKDF (reference sequence). The ends lost 4 bases at V and 5 bases at J; junction bases unmatched: 13. Separately, the same data were catalogued under a study of human thymus T cells.

The V and J genes are TRBV15 and TRBJ2-1; TRBD2 matches 8 bases. Material for sequencing was thymocytes. The clonotype comes from a boy less than two years old with a congenital heart defect. The CDR3, as DNA: TGTGCCACCAGCAACCCAATTGGAACTAGCGGCGACAATGAGCAGTTCTTC. Translating it yields CATSNPIGTSGDNEQFF.